By frequency, the clone carrying this T cell receptor beta chain registers medium-sized. Its cognate antigen is unknown. Coverage ceases 3 residues before the CDR3 finishes, and the germline J gene fills in the end. Clones were sequenced by immunoSEQ multiplex PCR, and TCRdb holds only the in-frame ones, with some missing. The sample features some 24,000 clones, with 6.5% to 7% in its top ten. This specimen belongs to a study of T cells in women clearing cervical HPV infection. Study-level background: Cases' blood sampling followed lesion detection by median around 160 days (90 to 200). With HLA typing for only a few women, HLA confounding remains possible. Study results and limitations: CIN3+ cases had significantly higher TCR richness than controls; evenness did not differ.

All donors had a single incident cervical HPV16 infection, not prevalent. This CDR3 has 16 amino acids. CDR1 is KGHSH and CDR2 is LQKENI in the germline V gene. Losses at the gene ends were 0 bases for V and 7 bases for J; bases not matched to a gene: 3. This receptor was identified in a woman between 18 and 69 years old with a cervical HPV16 infection that either progressed to CIN3+ or cleared (not recorded which). The chain is built from TRBV18 and TRBJ2-2; TRBD1 matches 12 bases. Sequencing used blood buffy coat. Partial CDR3 DNA: TGTGCCAGCTCACCACCGGGACAGGGGGCCCTCGGGGAG. This sequence encodes CASSPPGQGALGE. The whole CDR3 sequence reads CASSPPGQGALGELFF.